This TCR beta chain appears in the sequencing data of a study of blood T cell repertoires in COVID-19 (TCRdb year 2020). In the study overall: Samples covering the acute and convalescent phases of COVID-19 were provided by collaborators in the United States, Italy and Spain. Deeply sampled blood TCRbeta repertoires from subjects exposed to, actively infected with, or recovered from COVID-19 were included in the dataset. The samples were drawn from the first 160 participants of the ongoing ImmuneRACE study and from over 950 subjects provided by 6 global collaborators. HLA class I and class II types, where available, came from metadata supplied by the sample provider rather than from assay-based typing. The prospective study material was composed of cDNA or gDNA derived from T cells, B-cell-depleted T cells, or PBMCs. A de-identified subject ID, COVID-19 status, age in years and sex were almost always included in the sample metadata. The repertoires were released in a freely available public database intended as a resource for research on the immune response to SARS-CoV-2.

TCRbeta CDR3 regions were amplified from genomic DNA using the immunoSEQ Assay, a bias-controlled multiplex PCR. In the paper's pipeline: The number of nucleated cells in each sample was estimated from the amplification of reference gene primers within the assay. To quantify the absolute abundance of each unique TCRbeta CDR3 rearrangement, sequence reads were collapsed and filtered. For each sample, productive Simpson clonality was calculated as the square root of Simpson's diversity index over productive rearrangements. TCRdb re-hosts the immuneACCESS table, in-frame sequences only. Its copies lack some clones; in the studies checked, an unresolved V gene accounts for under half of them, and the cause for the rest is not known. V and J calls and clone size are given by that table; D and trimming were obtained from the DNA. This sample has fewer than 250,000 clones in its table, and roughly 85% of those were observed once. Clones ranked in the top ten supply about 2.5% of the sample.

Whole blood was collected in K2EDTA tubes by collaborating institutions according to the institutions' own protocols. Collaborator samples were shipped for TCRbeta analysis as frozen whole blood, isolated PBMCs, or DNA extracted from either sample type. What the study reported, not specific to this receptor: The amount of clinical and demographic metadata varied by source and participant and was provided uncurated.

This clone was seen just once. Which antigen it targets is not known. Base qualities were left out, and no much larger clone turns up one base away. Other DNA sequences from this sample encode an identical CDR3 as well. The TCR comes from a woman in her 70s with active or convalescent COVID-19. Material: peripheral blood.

The CDR3 amino acid sequence is: CSVGQGDQPQHF. The nucleotides are TGCAGCGTGGGACAGGGGGATCAGCCCCAGCATTTT. The V and J segments used are TRBV29-1 and TRBJ1-5, with 11 bases aligning to TRBD1. At the junction V is shortened by 6 bases and J by 5 bases; bases outside the gene matches: 0. The CDR3 sequence holds 12 residues, the cysteine and phenylalanine included. The only DNA kept is the CDR3, 36 bases in frame from the first base. As encoded in the germline V gene, CDR1 is SQVTM while CDR2 is ANQGSEA.